This TCR beta chain appears in the sequencing data of a study of a mutant IDH1 vaccine in newly diagnosed glioma. Study information: Vaccine dosing followed radiotherapy by 4-6 weeks, or accompanied temozolomide cycles. Treated patients were approximately 60% male, approximately 38% female, mean age 40.4 years.

Regarding this clone: Its specificity is unknown.

Measured with immunoSEQ multiplex PCR; TCRdb has only the in-frame clones, and not every one. Here the sample spans 43,000 or so clones, 92% being singletons. The sample's time point: week 35, safety follow-up. The vaccine gave 300 ug of a 20-mer mutant IDH1 peptide subcutaneously per dose. CDR1 and CDR2 (germline): MDHEN, SYDVKM. The J segment lost 2 bases and the V segment lost 5 bases, leaving 7 bases of the junction unmatched. This CDR3 is 15 amino acids long. The input for sequencing was PBMCs, taken from a glioma patient whose treatment included an IDH1 peptide vaccine. This sequence originates from a man aged 50 or older with glioma. V gene TRBV28 combines with J gene TRBJ2-7; 9 bases are a match to TRBD1. The CDR3 protein is CASSTMGQGTYEQYF. In DNA, the CDR3 is TGTGCCAGCAGTACCATGGGACAGGGCACCTACGAGCAGTACTTC.